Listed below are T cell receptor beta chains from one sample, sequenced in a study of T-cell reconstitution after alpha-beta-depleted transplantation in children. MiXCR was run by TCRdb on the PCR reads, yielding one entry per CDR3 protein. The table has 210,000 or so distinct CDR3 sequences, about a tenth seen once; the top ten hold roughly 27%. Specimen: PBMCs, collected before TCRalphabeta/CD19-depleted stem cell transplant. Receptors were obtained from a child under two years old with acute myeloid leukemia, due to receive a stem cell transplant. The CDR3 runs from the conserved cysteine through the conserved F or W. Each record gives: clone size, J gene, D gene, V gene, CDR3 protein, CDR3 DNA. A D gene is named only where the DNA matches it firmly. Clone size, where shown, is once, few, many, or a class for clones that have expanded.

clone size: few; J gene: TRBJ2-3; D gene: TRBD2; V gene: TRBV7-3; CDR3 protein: CASSFGGTGTDTQYF; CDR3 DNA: TGTGCCAGCAGCTTCGGGGGGACTGGCACAGATACGCAGTATTTT
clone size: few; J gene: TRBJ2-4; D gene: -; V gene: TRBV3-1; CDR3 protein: CASSPTQDRLAKNIQYF; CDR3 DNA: TGTGCCAGCAGCCCTACACAAGACCGGCTAGCCAAAAACATTCAGTACTTC
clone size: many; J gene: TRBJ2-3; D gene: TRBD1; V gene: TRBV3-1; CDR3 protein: CASSQVRQGARDTQYF; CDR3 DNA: TGTGCCAGCAGCCAAGTGCGACAGGGGGCGCGAGATACGCAGTATTTT
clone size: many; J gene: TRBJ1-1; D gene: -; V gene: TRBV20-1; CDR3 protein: CSAPDRGGTEAFF; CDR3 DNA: TGCAGTGCCCCGGACCGTGGGGGCACTGAAGCTTTCTTT
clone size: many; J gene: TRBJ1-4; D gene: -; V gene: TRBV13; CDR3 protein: CASSLDEKLFF; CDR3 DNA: TGTGCCAGCAGCTTAGATGAAAAACTGTTTTTT
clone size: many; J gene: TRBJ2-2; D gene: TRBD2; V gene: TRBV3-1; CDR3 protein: CASSQISLAVTGELFF; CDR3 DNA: TGTGCCAGCAGCCAGATATCCCTAGCGGTCACCGGGGAGCTGTTTTTT
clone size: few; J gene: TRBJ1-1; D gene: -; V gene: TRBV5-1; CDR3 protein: CASSLSLQGTEAFF; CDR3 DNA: TGCGCCAGCAGCTTGAGCCTCCAGGGCACTGAAGCTTTCTTT
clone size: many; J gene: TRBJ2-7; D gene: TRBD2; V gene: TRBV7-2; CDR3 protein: CASSWTSGSEQYF; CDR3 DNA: TGTGCCAGCAGCTGGACTAGCGGGAGCGAGCAGTACTTC
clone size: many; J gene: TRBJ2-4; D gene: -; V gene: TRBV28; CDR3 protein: CASSLDPRGPIQYF; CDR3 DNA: TGTGCCAGCAGTTTGGACCCCCGGGGACCCATTCAGTACTTC
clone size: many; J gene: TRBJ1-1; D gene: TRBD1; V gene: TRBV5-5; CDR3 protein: CASSPDRGTEAFF; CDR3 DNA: TGTGCCAGCAGCCCGGACAGGGGAACTGAAGCTTTCTTT
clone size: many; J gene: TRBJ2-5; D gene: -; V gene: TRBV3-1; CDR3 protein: CASSQGETQYF; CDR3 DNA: TGTGCCAGCAGTCAAGGGGAGACCCAGTACTTC
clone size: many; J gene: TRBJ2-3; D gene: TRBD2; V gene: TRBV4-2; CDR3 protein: CASSSLGGRAMDTQYF; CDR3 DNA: TGTGCCAGCAGCTCTCTCGGCGGGAGGGCCATGGATACGCAGTATTTT
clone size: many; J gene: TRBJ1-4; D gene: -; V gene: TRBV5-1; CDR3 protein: CASSLDITNEKLFF; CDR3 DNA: TGCGCCAGCAGCTTGGATATCACTAATGAAAAACTGTTTTTT
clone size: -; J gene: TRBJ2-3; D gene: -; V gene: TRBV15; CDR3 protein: CATSSRRSAGTDTQYF; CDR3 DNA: TGTGCCACCAGCAGCCGCAGATCCGCGGGCACAGATACGCAGTATTTT
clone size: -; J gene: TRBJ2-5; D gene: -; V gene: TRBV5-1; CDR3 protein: CASSPGPRETQYF; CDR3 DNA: TGCGCCAGCAGCCCGGGCCCTCGAGAGACCCAGTACTTC
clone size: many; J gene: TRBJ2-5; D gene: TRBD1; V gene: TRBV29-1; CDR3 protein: CSALPNPQGEETQYF; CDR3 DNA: TGCAGCGCCCTGCCGAATCCACAGGGGGAAGAGACCCAGTACTTC
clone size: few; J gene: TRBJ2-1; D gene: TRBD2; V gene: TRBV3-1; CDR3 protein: CASSPSGRGLSYNEQFF; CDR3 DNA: TGTGCCAGCAGCCCTAGCGGGAGGGGCCTCTCCTACAATGAGCAGTTCTTC
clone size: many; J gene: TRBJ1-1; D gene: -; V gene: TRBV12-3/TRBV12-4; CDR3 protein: CASSSWAPNTEAFF; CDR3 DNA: TGTGCCAGCAGTTCCTGGGCCCCGAACACTGAAGCTTTCTTT
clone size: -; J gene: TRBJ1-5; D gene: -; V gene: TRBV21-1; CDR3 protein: CASTGPRGQPQHF; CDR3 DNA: TGTGCCAGTACCGGGCCTCGGGGTCAGCCCCAGCATTTT
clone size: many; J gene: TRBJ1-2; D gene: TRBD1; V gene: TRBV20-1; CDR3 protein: CSQGANYGYTF; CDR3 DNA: TGCAGTCAGGGGGCTAACTATGGCTACACCTTC
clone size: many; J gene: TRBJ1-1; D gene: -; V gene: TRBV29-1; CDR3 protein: CSVELYMNTEAFF; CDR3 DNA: TGCAGCGTTGAGTTATACATGAACACTGAAGCTTTCTTT
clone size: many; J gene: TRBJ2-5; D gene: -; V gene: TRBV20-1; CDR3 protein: CSAKWEALRDETQYF; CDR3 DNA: TGCAGTGCTAAATGGGAGGCTTTAAGGGATGAGACCCAGTACTTC
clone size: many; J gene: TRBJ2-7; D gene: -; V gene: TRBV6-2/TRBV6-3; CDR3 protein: CASSYLNEQYF; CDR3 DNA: TGTGCCAGCAGTTACCTAAACGAGCAGTACTTC
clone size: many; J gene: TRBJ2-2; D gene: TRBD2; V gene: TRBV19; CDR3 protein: CASSLGRAGGELFF; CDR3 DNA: TGTGCCAGTAGCCTGGGGAGGGCCGGCGGGGAGCTGTTTTTT
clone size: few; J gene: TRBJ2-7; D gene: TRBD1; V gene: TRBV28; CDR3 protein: CASSSGQGLDEQYF; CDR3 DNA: TGTGCCAGCAGTTCGGGACAGGGGCTCGACGAGCAGTACTTC
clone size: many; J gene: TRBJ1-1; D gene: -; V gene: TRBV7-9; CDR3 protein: CASSEGHLEFF; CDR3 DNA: TGTGCCAGCAGCGAGGGACACCTCGAGTTCTTT
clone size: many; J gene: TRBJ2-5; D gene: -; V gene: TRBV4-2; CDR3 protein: CASSQDSVRREETQYF; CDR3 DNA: TGTGCCAGCAGCCAAGACAGTGTCCGGAGGGAGGAGACCCAGTACTTC
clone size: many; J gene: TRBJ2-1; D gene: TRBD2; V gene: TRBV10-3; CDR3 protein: CAISEPLSGRRGSGEQFF; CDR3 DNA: TGTGCCATCAGTGAGCCGCTTAGCGGGAGGAGGGGTTCGGGTGAGCAGTTCTTC
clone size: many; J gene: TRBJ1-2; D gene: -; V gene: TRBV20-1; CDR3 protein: CSAPYLSEIYGYTF; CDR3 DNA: TGCAGTGCTCCCTACCTGTCAGAAATCTATGGCTACACCTTC
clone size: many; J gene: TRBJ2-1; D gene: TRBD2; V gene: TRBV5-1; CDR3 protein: CASSPATSGGPSSYNEQFF; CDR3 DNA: TGCGCCAGCAGCCCAGCTACTAGCGGGGGGCCCTCTTCCTACAATGAGCAGTTCTTC
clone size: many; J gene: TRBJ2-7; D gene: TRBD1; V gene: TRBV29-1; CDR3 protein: CSARTGDPEQYF; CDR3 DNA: TGCAGCGCAAGGACAGGGGATCCCGAGCAGTACTTC
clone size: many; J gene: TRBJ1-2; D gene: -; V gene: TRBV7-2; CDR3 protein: CASSSRNYGYTF; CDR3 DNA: TGTGCCAGCAGCTCCAGGAACTATGGCTACACCTTC
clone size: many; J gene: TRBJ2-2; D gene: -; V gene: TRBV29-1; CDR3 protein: CSVESRGTGELFF; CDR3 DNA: TGCAGCGTTGAATCCCGGGGCACCGGGGAGCTGTTTTTT
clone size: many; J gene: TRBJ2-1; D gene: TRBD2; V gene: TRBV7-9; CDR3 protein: CASSYSGSGEQFF; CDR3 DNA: TGTGCCAGCAGCTATAGCGGGAGCGGAGAGCAGTTCTTC
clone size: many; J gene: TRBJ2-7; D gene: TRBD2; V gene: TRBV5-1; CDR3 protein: CASSGLAGDSYEQYF; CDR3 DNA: TGCGCCAGCAGCGGACTAGCGGGCGACTCCTACGAGCAGTACTTC
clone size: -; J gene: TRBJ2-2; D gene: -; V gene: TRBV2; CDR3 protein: CARSKVTGELFF; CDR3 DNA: TGTGCCAGATCCAAGGTCACCGGGGAGCTGTTTTTT
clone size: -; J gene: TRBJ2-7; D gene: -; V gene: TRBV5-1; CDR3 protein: CASGSRLLAFSSYEQYF; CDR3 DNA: TGTGCCAGCGGCTCCAGGCTTCTAGCGTTTAGCTCCTACGAGCAGTACTTC
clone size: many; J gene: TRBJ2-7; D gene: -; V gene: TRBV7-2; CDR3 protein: CASSFGDPPYEQYF; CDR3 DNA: TGTGCCAGCAGCTTTGGGGACCCACCATACGAGCAGTACTTC
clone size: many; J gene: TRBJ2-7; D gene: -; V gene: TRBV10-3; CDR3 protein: CATQQTQGEEGSYEQYF; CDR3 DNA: TGTGCCACCCAACAGACCCAGGGAGAAGAAGGCTCCTACGAGCAGTACTTC
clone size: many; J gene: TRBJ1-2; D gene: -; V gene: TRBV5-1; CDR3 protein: CASSLPTEAYYGYTF; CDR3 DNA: TGCGCCAGCAGCTTACCGACAGAAGCCTACTATGGCTACACCTTC
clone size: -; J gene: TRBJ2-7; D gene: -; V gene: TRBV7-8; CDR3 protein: CASRPRVSYEQYF; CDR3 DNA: TGTGCCAGCAGACCCAGGGTCAGCTACGAGCAGTACTTC
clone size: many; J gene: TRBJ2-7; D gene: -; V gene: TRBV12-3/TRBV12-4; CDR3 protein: CASRKYGSYEQYF; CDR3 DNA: TGTGCCAGCAGGAAGTACGGCTCCTACGAGCAGTACTTC
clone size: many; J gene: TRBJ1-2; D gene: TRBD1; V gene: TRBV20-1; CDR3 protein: CSARETGDYGYTF; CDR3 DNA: TGCAGTGCTAGAGAGACAGGGGACTATGGCTACACCTTC
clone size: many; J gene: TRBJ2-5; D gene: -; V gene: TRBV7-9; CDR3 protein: CASSLAHLGEYF; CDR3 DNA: TGTGCCAGCAGCTTAGCGCATTTAGGAGAGTACTTC
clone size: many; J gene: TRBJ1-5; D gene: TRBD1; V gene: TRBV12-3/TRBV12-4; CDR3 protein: CASSWDSLNQPQHF; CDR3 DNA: TGTGCCAGCAGTTGGGACAGCCTCAATCAGCCCCAGCATTTT
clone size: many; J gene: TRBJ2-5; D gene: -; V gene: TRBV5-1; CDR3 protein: CASSSSGVEETQYF; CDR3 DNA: TGCGCCAGCAGCTCTTCGGGAGTAGAAGAGACCCAGTACTTC
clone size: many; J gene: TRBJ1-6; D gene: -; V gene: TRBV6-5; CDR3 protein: CASRSSYYNSPLHF; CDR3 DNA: TGTGCCAGCAGGTCCAGCTACTATAATTCACCCCTCCACTTT
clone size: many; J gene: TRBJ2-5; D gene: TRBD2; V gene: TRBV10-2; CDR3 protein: CASSDGGLAFPGQYF; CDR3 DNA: TGCGCCAGCAGTGACGGGGGACTAGCCTTCCCAGGCCAGTACTTC
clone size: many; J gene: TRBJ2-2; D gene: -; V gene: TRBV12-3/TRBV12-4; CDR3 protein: CASSKNPYSAAGELFF; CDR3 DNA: TGTGCCAGCAGCAAAAATCCCTATAGCGCAGCCGGGGAGCTGTTTTTT